A selection of T cell receptor beta chains follows, all from one sample in a study of shared clonotypes between healthy human individuals. Assay: immunoSEQ multiplex PCR; the TCRdb copy retains only in-frame clones and omits some. The sample contains about 2,200,000 clones, about 92% of which appear only once. Input material: naive CD8+ T cells from PBMCs. These receptors all come from a man aged 18 to 30 in good health. Some clones in this sample may be carry-over from other donors' samples. Each CDR3 is given with its conserved first and last residue.

TRBJ1-1 TRBV18 CASSPPGAGTEAFF
TRBJ1-1 TRBV27 CASSLQTGWVTEAFF
TRBJ2-7 TRBV6-5 CASSYGLAGGGYEQYF
TRBJ2-4 TRBV29-1 CSVEDPDRGKNIQYF
TRBJ2-7 TRBV14 CASSPGGAIGQYF
TRBJ2-3 TRBV10-3 CAIRDRLAGVGTDTQYF
TRBJ2-7 TRBV7-8 CASSSGVAGTYEQYF
TRBJ2-7 TRBV19 CASSPGGVNEQYF
TRBJ2-4 TRBV7-9 CASSPGTVAKNIQYF
TRBJ2-1 TRBV2 CASRELLGQTSNEQFF
TRBJ2-1 TRBV7-8 CASSGGLPNEQFF
TRBJ1-3 TRBV29-1 CSGTAGISGNTIYF
TRBJ2-7 TRBV4-1 CASSGEWDRGIWEQYF
TRBJ2-1 TRBV10-2 CATKEIGVSSYNEQFF
TRBJ2-7 TRBV5-6 CASSFSGGLYEQYF
TRBJ2-5 TRBV9 CASEGEQETQYF
TRBJ2-2 TRBV28 CASRTHSGVTGELFF
TRBJ2-5 TRBV7-9 CASTGLDRGRETQYF
TRBJ2-5 TRBV28 CASSPLQGFKQETQYF
TRBJ1-4 TRBV7-9 CASSNLGTDNEKLFF
TRBJ1-1 TRBV27 CASGGTGMNTEAFF
TRBJ1-3 TRBV30 CAWRGLGGGNTIYF
TRBJ1-2 TRBV4-1 CASSQDTGNRYYGYTF
TRBJ2-7 TRBV11-2 CASTRGSSYEQYF
TRBJ2-4 TRBV11-2 CASSPLGSGNIQYF
TRBJ1-1 TRBV5-1 CASSITRGVMNTEAFF
TRBJ2-7 TRBV27 CASSYIWDRAGEQYF
TRBJ2-7 TRBV27 CASSFQPGRGVPYEQYF